The entry that follows covers one T cell receptor (beta chain) sequence. The UMIs contained a 6-nucleotide sample barcode. They were added by template switching during cDNA synthesis. TCRdb reprocessed the 5' RACE reads, with one entry per CDR3 protein and no DNA. This repertoire includes approximately 400,000 distinct CDR3 sequences. The data originate from a study of monozygotic twins with inflammatory bowel disease. CDR1 and CDR2 from the germline V gene are DFQATT and SNEGSKA (reference sequence). There are 13 residues in the CDR3. Whole blood that had not undergone T cell sorting provided the isolated total RNA.

Input material: blood. This receptor was identified in a human donor with ulcerative colitis or Crohn's disease, or a healthy co-twin of an affected twin (not recorded which). The rearrangement links TRBV20-1 to TRBJ2-4; TCRdb designates TRBD2, a call that cannot be tested without DNA. The CDR3 spells CSALSGGGNMQYF.